The 3 T cell receptor beta chains below come from one sample, sequenced in a study of Ad26.COV2.S vaccination and SARS-CoV-2 variants. Treatment of the sample: about 20 received Ad26.COV2.S at low or high dose, single or two shots; about 5 received placebo; per-sample allocation not given. Vaccine and placebo recipients were sampled on day 63 after the first injection. Clones were sequenced by immunoSEQ multiplex PCR, and TCRdb holds only the in-frame ones, with some missing. The sample shows hundreds of thousands of clones, about 92% of them seen only once. The specimen was peripheral blood, collected in a trial of Ad26.COV2.S vaccine versus placebo. The receptors come from a person aged 18-60 years who received the Ad26.COV2.S COVID-19 vaccine or a placebo.

The chain has TRBV23-1 and TRBJ2-7; possible D gene TRBD2, 7 bases. TRBV23-1 is classed as an ORF, of uncertain function. V was cut by 8 bases and J by 3 bases, with 17 bases left in between. The CDR3 has 14 amino acids. In nucleotides, the CDR3 is TGCGCCAGCGTCCGGGGGGCGTCCAACTACGAGCAGTACTTC. This encodes CASVRGASNYEQYF.

This chain connects TRBV5-4 to TRBJ2-3, with a tentative D call TRBD2 (6 bases). This CDR3 has 14 amino acids. From germline, CDR1 is SGHNT and CDR2 YYREEE (reference sequence). Trimming removed 0 bases at V and 5 bases at J, with 10 bases between. For the CDR3, the DNA is TGTGCCAGCAGCTTGGGCGGGGCCGGAGATACGCAGTATTTT. Protein product: CASSLGGAGDTQYF. Variable domain in full (rest from reference TRBV5-4 and TRBJ2-3): ETGVTQSPTHLIKTRGQQVTLRCSSQSGHNTVSWYQQALGQGPQFIFQYYREEENGRGNFPPRFSGLQFPNYSSELNVNALELDDSALYLCASSLGGAGDTQYFGPGTRLTVL.

This chain uses TRBV12-3 or TRBV12-4 with TRBJ2-3; D remains unclear. V gave up 4 bases and J gave up 0 bases, with 2 bases separating them. This CDR3 comprises 12 residues. The CDR3 loop reads CASSSSTDTQYF. DNA for the CDR3: TGTGCCAGCAGTTCAAGCACAGATACGCAGTATTTT.